The T cell receptor beta chain under discussion was sequenced for a study of T cells after yellow fever vaccination. Study as a whole: Some fractions had low cell numbers, and these were prepared with SMART-Seq v4 Ultra Low Input. Regarding the study as a whole: Abundant contaminating clonotypes from the bulk population could appear in FACS-sorted repertoires. After the booster, 96% of CD4 and approximately 87% of CD8 primary-response clones were re-detected.

In this sample, this clonotype turned up many times. What it binds is not known. 5'RACE template switching generated TCR cDNA, adding a universal primer site and UMIs. TCRdb ran MiXCR on the 5' RACE reads and lists one entry per CDR3 protein. The sample records 620,000 or so distinct CDR3 sequences, 12% being singletons. Trimming cost V 1 base and J 4 bases; bases outside gene matches: 1. CDR1 DFQATT and CDR2 SNEGSKA come from the germline V gene (reference sequence). CDR3 length: 14 residues. The chain joins TRBV20-1 to TRBJ2-1, with 10 bases identical to TRBD2. The receptor comes from a man aged 30 to 45 who received the YFV17D yellow fever vaccine. Sequences were derived from PBMCs, sampled on the day of the yellow fever booster vaccination. CDR3 DNA sequence: TGCAGTGCTAGAGGGACTAGCGGTTACAATGAGCAGTTCTTC. As protein: CSARGTSGYNEQFF.